One T cell receptor (beta chain) is described in this entry. These data belong to a study of blood T cell repertoires in COVID-19. Overall study context: Acute and convalescent COVID-19 samples came from the United States, Italy and Spain. Nucleic acid was either cDNA or gDNA, and it came from T cells, B-cell-depleted T cells, or PBMCs.

Generated by immunoSEQ multiplex PCR, the TCRdb table keeps only in-frame clones and is missing some. The table records around 81,000 clones, 86% of them present only once. This sequence was found in a woman in her sixties or seventies with acute or convalescent COVID-19. Material: peripheral blood.

The CDR3 bases are TGTGCCAGCAGCCGGGGACTATCCACCGGGGAGCTGTTTTTT. It translates to CASSRGLSTGELFF. The chain is built from TRBV14 and TRBJ2-2, with 7 nucleotides matching TRBD2. With 4 bases clipped from V and 4 bases from J, the junction kept 3 bases outside the gene matches. The CDR3 is made up of 14 amino acids. Germline lookup yields CDR1 SGHDN and CDR2 FVKESK.